A selection of T cell receptor beta chains follows, all from one sample in a study of high-grade serous ovarian cancer treatment subgroups. The protocol was immunoSEQ multiplex PCR, while the TCRdb copy is restricted to in-frame clones and leaves out a portion. Of tens of thousands of clones in the sample, roughly 80% are singletons; the top ten hold about 2.1%. The specimen sequenced was tumor tissue. The receptors originated from a human donor with high-grade serous ovarian cancer. The CDR3 runs from the conserved cysteine through the conserved F or W. The D gene is left open where the match is weak. Only some rows state a clone size, as once, few, many or a class for expanded clones.

j_call clone_size v_call d_call cdr3_aa cdr3_nt
TRBJ2-7 . TRBV6-1 TRBD1 CASRPLTGGDFEQYF TGTGCCAGCAGACCACTGACAGGGGGCGATTTTGAGCAGTACTTC
TRBJ2-1 . TRBV30 . CAWSAGSNNEQFF TGTGCCTGGAGTGCGGGCTCCAACAATGAGCAGTTCTTC
TRBJ1-1 . TRBV28 . CASSETTGVGTEAFF TGTGCCAGCAGCGAAACAACGGGAGTGGGAACTGAAGCTTTCTTT
TRBJ1-5 . TRBV30 . CAWSLDGAPQPQHF TGTGCCTGGAGTCTGGACGGGGCCCCTCAGCCCCAGCATTTT
TRBJ2-6 . TRBV5-1 . CASRKWEPGANVLTF TGCGCCAGCAGGAAATGGGAGCCTGGGGCCAACGTCCTGACTTTC
TRBJ2-5 few TRBV7-9 . CASRSGFETQYF TGTGCCAGCAGATCGGGTTTCGAGACCCAGTACTTC
TRBJ2-1 . TRBV19 . CASMEGRPESSYNEQFF TGTGCCAGTATGGAGGGCCGCCCTGAAAGCTCCTACAATGAGCAGTTCTTC
TRBJ2-7 . TRBV7-9 TRBD1 CASSPGTGTGEQYF TGTGCCAGCAGTCCTGGGACAGGGACCGGCGAGCAGTACTTC
TRBJ1-4 . TRBV11-2 . CASSLEAWEEKLFF TGTGCCAGCAGCTTAGAGGCTTGGGAGGAAAAACTGTTTTTT
TRBJ2-5 . TRBV9 TRBD1 CASSVGQGWGETQYF TGTGCCAGCAGCGTAGGACAGGGTTGGGGAGAGACCCAGTACTTC